The following is a TCR beta chain sequence with its context. From germline, CDR1 is LNHDA and CDR2 SQIVND (reference sequence). V lost 7 bases and J 2 bases, leaving 6 bases between the germline ends. There are 13 residues in the CDR3. This entry belongs to a study of blood T cell repertoires in COVID-19. The overall study: Acute and convalescent COVID-19 samples came from the United States, Italy and Spain. Sources were T cells, B-cell-depleted T cells, or PBMCs; the material itself was cDNA or gDNA.

Authors' data handling: The assay estimated nucleated cells by amplifying reference gene primers. Only in-frame clones appear in the TCRdb table, and some are missing; sequencing was by immunoSEQ multiplex PCR. The DNA gave D and trimming, while V, J and clone size come from that table. The data hold some 240,000 clones, with about 79% observed a single time. The sequence was obtained from a woman of 80 years or more with acute or convalescent COVID-19. V usage is TRBV19 and J usage is TRBJ2-6; no definite D call. Sequencing was done on a sample of peripheral blood. CDR3 in DNA: TGTGCCAGTACTAAAGCTGGGGCCAACGTCCTGACTTTC. Its protein product is CASTKAGANVLTF.